This TCR beta chain was recovered during a study of cytomegalovirus exposure and HLA in healthy donors. V trimming: 5 bases; J trimming: 9 bases; junction bases outside the gene matches: 16. The CDR3 sequence is 16 residues long. Germline-derived CDR1 and CDR2 are SGHTA and FQGNSA. The PCR was carried out with 60 Vbeta primers and 13 Jbeta primers. Clones were read by immunoSEQ multiplex PCR, and TCRdb kept only the in-frame ones, dropping some. The repertoire holds roughly 180,000 clones, with around four fifths as singletons. The sequence was obtained from a man younger than 40 in good health and CMV-seronegative. Sequenced: PBMCs. The V gene is TRBV7-2, the J gene TRBJ1-5, with 7 nucleotides matching TRBD1. The CDR3 reads CASSPQTGAKERPQHF. In DNA form, the CDR3 reads TGTGCCAGCAGCCCGCAAACAGGGGCCAAGGAGAGGCCCCAGCATTTT.